The 30 T cell receptor beta chains in this list originate from one sample, sequenced in a study of CD8 T cells in ankylosing spondylitis. TCRdb recomputed calls from the 5' RACE reads with MiXCR, one row per CDR3 protein. The table has some 250,000 distinct CDR3 sequences, over 8.5% seen once. Sequences were obtained from blood, either unsorted or a sorted T cell fraction (not recorded which). The receptors stem from a male donor with ankylosing spondylitis or in good health (not recorded which).

This clonotype appeared many times. The chain links TRBV7-8 to TRBJ2-3; 7 nucleotides agree with TRBD2. Per germline, CDR1 SGHVS and CDR2 FQNEAQ. Trimming cost V 4 bases and J 7 bases; bases outside gene matches: 8. CDR3 length: 14 amino acids. As DNA, the CDR3 is TGTGCCAGCAGCTGGGGGGGACCCTCCAATACGCAGTATTTT. Its translation is CASSWGGPSNTQYF.

This clonotype was counted ten times or more. This chain uses TRBV29-1 with TRBJ2-2; 9 positions agree with TRBD2. Germline CDR1 reads SQVTM; CDR2 reads ANQGSEA. V was pared by 5 bases and J by 4 bases, with 11 bases of the junction left unmatched. This CDR3 spans 16 amino acids. The CDR3 bases are TGCAGCGTTATAGCGGGAGCGGCCGTCGGCACCGGGGAGCTGTTTTTT. Its protein is CSVIAGAAVGTGELFF.

This clonotype was counted ten times or more. The chain uses TRBV5-1 and TRBJ2-2; the D gene could be TRBD1 or TRBD2 (5 bases each). Germline values: CDR1 SGHRS, CDR2 YFSETQ. Trimming left V 7 bases short and J 4 bases short, with 17 bases between. This CDR3 has 15 amino acids. For the CDR3, the DNA is TGCGCCAGCTCCGTTGAGGGGCGCAGCACCGGGGAGCTGTTTTTT. It encodes CASSVEGRSTGELFF.

This clonotype was seen repeatedly, ten times or more. J is TRBJ2-3 and V is TRBV28, with TRBD2 matching 7 bases. This CDR3 is built from 15 residues. J lost 2 bases, V lost 6 bases, and 8 bases had no gene match. CDR1 and CDR2 (germline): MDHEN, SYDVKM. The CDR3 nucleotides read TGTGCCAGCAGGGACGGGGGGAAAGTCACAGATACGCAGTATTTT. Its protein product is CASRDGGKVTDTQYF.

J is TRBJ2-5 and V is TRBV20-1; 7 nucleotides align to TRBD2. The CDR3 length is 13 residues. V was pared by 4 bases and J by 1 base, with 3 bases of the junction left unmatched. Germline V lookup: CDR1 DFQATT, CDR2 SNEGSKA (reference sequence). CDR3 bases: TGCAGTGCTACTAGCGGCCTCCAAGAGACCCAGTACTTC. It yields the protein CSATSGLQETQYF.

There are many counts of this clonotype. V gene TRBV29-1 combines with J gene TRBJ2-7; 7 bases map to TRBD1. J gave up 2 bases and V 5 bases, and 6 bases lay outside the gene matches. This CDR3 spans 13 amino acids. CDR1 and CDR2 from the germline V gene are SQVTM and ANQGSEA. The CDR3 DNA reads as TGCAGCGTTCGACAGGGTTGGACCTACGAGCAGTACTTC. Translated: CSVRQGWTYEQYF.

J is TRBJ2-7 and V is TRBV12-3 or TRBV12-4; D is perhaps TRBD2 (6 bases). Between the trimmed V and J ends, which lost 8 bases and 4 bases, there was a span of 12 bases. The CDR3 has 12 amino acids. CDR3 DNA: TGTGCCAGCTGGGACGGGGGATACGAGCAGTACTTC. Protein product: CASWDGGYEQYF.

Ten or more counts support this clonotype. J is TRBJ2-6 and V is TRBV5-1; no definite D call. Germline values: CDR1 SGHRS, CDR2 YFSETQ. The CDR3 runs to 13 residues. With 3 bases removed from V and 2 bases from J, the gap between germline ends came to 3 bases. CDR3 bases: TGCGCCAGCAGCTACACTGGGGCCAACGTCCTGACTTTC. Its translation is CASSYTGANVLTF.

Ten or more counts support this clonotype. The chain carries TRBV15 and TRBJ2-1; D possibly corresponds to TRBD2 (5 bases). The germline V gene encodes CDR1 LNHNV and CDR2 YYDKDF (reference sequence). V was pared by 5 bases and J by 8 bases, with 16 bases between. The CDR3 runs 14 residues. This CDR3 reads CATSERPERDEQFF. DNA for the CDR3: TGTGCCACCAGCGAAAGGCCCGAGAGGGATGAGCAGTTCTTC. The full variable domain, completed using reference TRBV15 and TRBJ2-1, is DAMVIQNPRYQVTQFGKPVTLSCSQTLNHNVMYWYQQKSSQAPKLLFHYYDKDFNNEADTPDNFQSRRPNTSFCFLDIRSPGLGDTAMYLCATSERPERDEQFFGPGTRLTVL.

The table lists this clonotype with a few counts. The gene calls are TRBV7-2 and TRBJ1-6; the D gene is possibly TRBD1 (5 bases). The CDR3 runs 17 residues. V lost 5 bases and J 0 bases, leaving 14 bases between the germline ends. Germline CDR1 reads SGHTA; CDR2 reads FQGNSA. The CDR3 sequence is CASSRTPGRSYNSPLHF. CDR3 sequence (DNA): TGTGCCAGCAGCCGGACCCCAGGGCGCTCCTATAATTCACCCCTCCACTTT.

The V call is TRBV12-5, the J call TRBJ2-7; D unresolved. This CDR3 comprises 11 residues. Germline V gives CDR1 LGHNT, CDR2 FRNRAP. Trimming left V 3 bases short and J 6 bases short, with 6 bases between. The CDR3 loop reads CASGLGSEQYF. The CDR3 DNA follows: TGTGCTAGTGGTTTAGGGTCCGAGCAGTACTTC. The whole variable domain, remainder taken from reference TRBV12-5 and TRBJ2-7, is DARVTQTPRHKVTEMGQEVTMRCQPILGHNTVFWYRQTMMQGLELLAYFRNRAPLDDSGMPKDRFSAEMPDATLATLKIQPSEPRDSAVYFCASGLGSEQYFGPGTRLTVT.

This clonotype has at least ten counts. The chain uses TRBV10-3 and TRBJ2-7; 7 bases are shared with TRBD1. The germline CDR1 and CDR2 sequences are ENHRY and SYGVKD. CDR3 length: 13 residues. V trimming: 11 bases; J trimming: 6 bases; junction bases outside the gene matches: 13. The CDR3 nucleotides are TGTGCCTATGGGGGACAGCCCCTGGGCGAGCAGTACTTC. Protein sequence: CAYGGQPLGEQYF.

This clonotype was seen many times. The CDR3 is CASRRDSSTSYNEQFF. The CDR3 nucleotides are TGCGCCAGCAGACGGGACTCGTCTACCTCCTACAATGAGCAGTTCTTC. V is TRBV5-1 and J is TRBJ2-1, with D perhaps TRBD2 (6 bases). The CDR3 is 16 amino acids. Germline CDR1 reads SGHRS; CDR2 reads YFSETQ. V was shortened by 5 bases and J by 0 bases, with 15 bases between the two germline ends.

This clonotype was detected many times. The chain has TRBV5-1 and TRBJ2-5; D is ambiguous. Germline V gene lookup returns CDR1 SGHRS and CDR2 YFSETQ. V was cut by 0 bases and J by 3 bases, with 6 bases left in between. CDR3 size: 13 residues. CDR3 nucleotides: TGCGCCAGCAGCTTGGGGAGCGAAGAGACCCAGTACTTC. It translates to CASSLGSEETQYF.

The gene calls are TRBV10-3 and TRBJ2-5; D is uncertain. Trimming took off 3 bases at V and 1 base at J, with 6 bases between the two ends. The CDR3 covers 13 residues. CDR1 and CDR2 (germline): ENHRY, SYGVKD. DNA for the CDR3: TGTGCCATCAGTGACGGTCCCCAAGAGACCCAGTACTTC. Amino acids: CAISDGPQETQYF.

This clonotype has more than one count but fewer than ten. The chain recombines TRBV5-1 with TRBJ1-3, with 7 bases that match TRBD1. The CDR3 is made up of 15 amino acids. From germline, CDR1 is SGHRS and CDR2 YFSETQ. Losses at the gene ends were 3 bases for V and 2 bases for J; bases not matched to a gene: 5. The CDR3 bases are TGCGCCAGCAGCTCCGGGACAGTGGCTGGAAACACCATATATTTT. Amino acid sequence: CASSSGTVAGNTIYF.

This clonotype was seen at least ten times. The chain couples TRBV5-1 to TRBJ2-1; D call uncertain. Germline V gene lookup returns CDR1 SGHRS and CDR2 YFSETQ. Trimming shortened V by 2 bases and J by 0 bases, and 6 bases separated the two germline ends. The CDR3 runs 14 residues. This CDR3 reads CASSFSSSYNEQFF. The CDR3 DNA is TGCGCCAGCAGCTTCTCAAGCTCCTACAATGAGCAGTTCTTC.

This clonotype was seen at least ten times. The V and J genes are TRBV7-3 and TRBJ2-7, with unresolved D. Germline lookup yields CDR1 SGHTA and CDR2 FQGTGA. The CDR3 loop spans 12 amino acids. With 6 bases removed from V and 10 bases from J, the gap between germline ends came to 16 bases. The DNA for the CDR3 is TGTGCCAGCAGTCCCGACGGGCGAGAACAGTACTTC. Its translation is CASSPDGREQYF.

This clonotype has a count of ten or more. CDR3 protein: CASSATVNTEAFF. CDR3 DNA sequence: TGTGCCAGCAGCGCTACAGTGAACACTGAAGCTTTCTTT. V usage is TRBV5-6 and J usage is TRBJ1-1; D call uncertain. The CDR3 length is 13 residues. Germline V gene sequence: CDR1 SGHDT, CDR2 YYEEEE. The V end was cut by 4 bases, the J end by 0 bases, with 7 bases between.

This clonotype was counted ten times or more. V is TRBV12-3 or TRBV12-4 and J is TRBJ2-4, with a tentative D call TRBD2 (7 bases). The CDR3 totals 14 residues. Trimming shortened V by 3 bases and J by 8 bases, and 14 bases separated the two germline ends. The CDR3 reads CASSFGGGVHIQYF. The CDR3 nucleotides read TGTGCCAGCAGTTTCGGAGGGGGGGTACACATTCAGTACTTC.

Many counts were recorded for this clonotype. The chain recombines TRBV5-1 with TRBJ2-5; D unclear. Germline loops: CDR1 SGHRS, CDR2 YFSETQ. The germline V and J ends were trimmed by 7 bases and 4 bases, with 17 bases remaining between them. The CDR3 runs 14 residues. CDR3 residues: CASARQSGGETQYF. In DNA, the CDR3 is TGCGCCAGCGCAAGGCAGAGTGGCGGAGAGACCCAGTACTTC.

This clonotype was observed many times. The J gene is TRBJ2-1, the V gene TRBV4-1; 7 nucleotides line up with TRBD1. With V trimmed by 1 base and J by 8 bases, 2 bases remained unmatched. The germline CDR1 and CDR2 sequences are MGHRA and YSYEKL. This CDR3 is built from 13 residues. The CDR3 nucleotides read TGCGCCAGCAGCCAAGGACAGGGATATGAGCAGTTCTTC. It specifies CASSQGQGYEQFF.

V usage is TRBV7-9 and J usage is TRBJ1-5, with 10 bases that match TRBD1. Germline V gene sequence: CDR1 SEHNR, CDR2 FQNEAQ (reference sequence). The CDR3 length is 17 residues. Trimming removed 2 bases from V and 2 bases from J; junction bases left unmatched: 6. CDR3 coding DNA: TGTGCCAGCAGCTTATGGGGACAGGGGTCCGGCAATCAGCCCCAGCATTTT. Protein: CASSLWGQGSGNQPQHF.

This clonotype was seen ten or more times. The V call is TRBV12-3 or TRBV12-4, the J call TRBJ2-3, with no clear D. Trimming took off 1 base at V and 5 bases at J, with 10 bases between the two ends. The CDR3 has 14 residues. As DNA, the CDR3 is TGTGCCAGCAGTTTAGTCAGGATCCGAGATACGCAGTATTTT. Translation gives CASSLVRIRDTQYF.

This clonotype has ten or more counts. This chain connects TRBV7-3 to TRBJ2-3; 13 bases are shared with TRBD2. Trimming at V came to 0 bases and at J to 4 bases, leaving 4 bases not matched to a gene. Per germline, CDR1 SGHTA and CDR2 FQGTGA. This CDR3 comprises 17 residues. CDR3 in DNA: TGTGCCAGCAGCTTAACGGGGACTAGCGGGAAACCAGATACGCAGTATTTT. This codes for CASSLTGTSGKPDTQYF. Supplemented by reference TRBV7-3 and TRBJ2-3, the full variable domain reads GAGVSQTPSNKVTEKGKYVELRCDPISGHTALYWYRQSLGQGPEFLIYFQGTGAADDSGLPNDRFFAVRPEGSVSTLKIQRTERGDSAVYLCASSLTGTSGKPDTQYFGPGTRLTVL.

With respect to this clonotype: Since a much larger clone is just one base distant, this may be a read error. The rearrangement links TRBV25-1 to TRBJ1-1; D gene uncertain. Looked up from germline, CDR1 is MGHDK and CDR2 is SYGVNS. CDR3 length: 12 amino acids. This CDR3 reads CANSEYGSEAFF. In DNA form, the CDR3 reads TGTGCCAACAGTGAATATGGATCTGAAGCTTTCTTT.

This clonotype was seen many times. The chain is built from TRBV5-6 and TRBJ1-2; tentative D call: TRBD1 (5 bases). V was cut by 4 bases and J by 6 bases, with 13 bases left in between. Germline V gene data show CDR1 as SGHDT and CDR2 as YYEEEE. This CDR3 contains 13 residues. DNA of the CDR3: TGTGCCAGCAGCCTCGGGACGGAACATGGCTACACCTTC. Protein sequence: CASSLGTEHGYTF.

In its sample, this clonotype was seen a few times. The chain couples TRBV7-3 to TRBJ1-6; the D is unclear. Germline CDR1 SGHTA, CDR2 FQGTGA. V shed 4 bases and J shed 2 bases, with 6 bases lying between them. The CDR3 has 14 amino acids. CDR3 sequence reads: CASSYSPYNSPLHF. The CDR3 nucleotides are TGTGCCAGCAGCTATAGTCCCTATAATTCACCCCTCCACTTT.

This clonotype came up many times. This chain joins TRBV11-2 and TRBJ2-4, with D unresolved. CDR1 and CDR2 from the germline V gene are SGHAT and FQNNGV. This CDR3 is built from 14 residues. Trimming left V 1 base short and J 4 bases short, with 8 bases between. Here the CDR3 DNA reads TGTGCCAGCAGCTTAGGCGTCGGAAAAAACATTCAGTACTTC. Protein: CASSLGVGKNIQYF. The full variable domain, in which reference TRBV11-2 and TRBJ2-4 provide the parts outside the CDR3, is EAGVAQSPRYKIIEKRQSVAFWCNPISGHATLYWYQQILGQGPKLLIQFQNNGVVDDSQLPKDRFSAERLKGVDSTLKIQPAKLEDSAVYLCASSLGVGKNIQYFGAGTRLSVL.

The chain employs TRBV5-1 and TRBJ1-1, with D hard to call. The ends were cut back, 2 bases at V and 5 bases at J, with 16 bases in the middle. The CDR3 is 15 residues long. The germline gives CDR1 SGHRS, CDR2 YFSETQ. The CDR3 sequence: CASSLGWSVTTEAFF. DNA for the CDR3: TGCGCCAGCAGCTTAGGGTGGTCCGTGACGACTGAAGCTTTCTTT.